This T cell receptor (beta chain) was retrieved from a study of regulatory T cells in long-lasting Graves disease. This clonotype was seen ten or more times. Its antigen is still unknown. Time point meaning: newly diagnosed GD, antithyroid drugs for less than 3 months. Following extraction of RNA from PBMCs, that RNA was used to make the TCR library. V lost 7 bases and J 9 bases, leaving 18 bases between the germline ends. The CDR3 extends over 13 amino acids. In germline, CDR1 is MNHNS, CDR2 SASEGT. Study outcomes and limitations: TRBV28, TRBJ1-2 and TRBJ2-5 emerged as the favored segments in persistent disease. What was studied was peripheral blood only, and not thyroid tissue.

To make TCR beta libraries, researchers used iRepertoire HTBI primers and Arm-PCR of CDR3 regions. Using its own MiXCR run on the multiplex PCR reads, TCRdb lists one record per CDR3 protein. The sample shows approximately 470,000 distinct CDR3 sequences, about 17% of them seen only once. These data are also associated with another study on T cells in Graves' hyperthyroidism and ophthalmopathy. That study reports: Patients counted as stable if ophthalmopathy did not develop within 18 months. The hyperthyroidism patients had all been newly diagnosed, and their disease duration was under 2 months. Their ages ranged from 18 to 65 years.

Sequenced material: peripheral blood mononuclear cells (PBMCs), taken at new diagnosis, from a patient treated with antithyroid drugs. The TCR originated in a man aged 35-49 years with Graves disease. This chain uses TRBV6-1 with TRBJ1-2; D not resolved. CDR3 in DNA: TGTGCCAGCACCGACGGTATCCGCTTGAGCTACACCTTC. Protein product: CASTDGIRLSYTF.